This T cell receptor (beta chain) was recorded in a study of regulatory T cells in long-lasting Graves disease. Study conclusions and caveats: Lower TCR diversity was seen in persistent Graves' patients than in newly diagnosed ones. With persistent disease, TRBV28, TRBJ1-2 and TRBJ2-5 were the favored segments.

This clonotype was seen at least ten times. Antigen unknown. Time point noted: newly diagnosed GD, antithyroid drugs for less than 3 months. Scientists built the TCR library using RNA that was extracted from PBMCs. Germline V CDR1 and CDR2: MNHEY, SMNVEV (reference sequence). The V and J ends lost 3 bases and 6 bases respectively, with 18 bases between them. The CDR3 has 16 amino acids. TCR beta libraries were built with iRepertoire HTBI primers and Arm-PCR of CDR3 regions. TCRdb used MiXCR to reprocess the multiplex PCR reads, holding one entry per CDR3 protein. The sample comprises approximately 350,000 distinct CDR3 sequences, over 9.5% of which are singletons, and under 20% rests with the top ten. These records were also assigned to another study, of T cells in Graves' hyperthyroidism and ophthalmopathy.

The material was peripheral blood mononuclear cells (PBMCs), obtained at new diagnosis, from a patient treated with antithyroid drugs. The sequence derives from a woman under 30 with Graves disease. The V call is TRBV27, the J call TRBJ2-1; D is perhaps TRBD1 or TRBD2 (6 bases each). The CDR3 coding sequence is TGTGCCAGCAGTTTTCAGTGGGGGGCCGGGGGCAATGAGCAGTTCTTC. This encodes CASSFQWGAGGNEQFF.